Each of the 21 T cell receptor beta chains below was sequenced from the same sample in a study of T-cell reconstitution after alpha-beta-depleted transplantation in children. The TCRbeta library incorporated unique molecular identifiers. TCRdb reanalysed the PCR reads using MiXCR and keeps one entry per CDR3 protein. The table has 300,000 to 350,000 distinct CDR3 sequences, 15% to 20% seen once. The sequenced sample was PBMCs, mostly from graft donor cells, obtained 360 days after TCRalphabeta/CD19-depleted stem cell transplant. These receptor sequences come from a male patient between 2 and 10 years old who had a stem cell transplant for acute lymphoblastic leukemia, so the T cells may come from the graft donor.

The chain employs TRBV5-1 and TRBJ2-3; TRBD2 aligns across 12 bases. CDR3 length equals 16 residues. Germline V CDR1 and CDR2: SGHRS, YFSETQ. The J segment lost 2 bases and the V segment lost 2 bases, leaving 3 bases of the junction unmatched. CDR3 coding DNA: TGCGCCAGCAGCTTTGGACTAGCGGGATCCACAGATACGCAGTATTTT. It yields the protein CASSFGLAGSTDTQYF. Full variable domain (missing parts from reference TRBV5-1 and TRBJ2-3): KAGVTQTPRYLIKTRGQQVTLSCSPISGHRSVSWYQQTPGQGLQFLFEYFSETQRNKGNFPGRFSGRQFSNSRSEMNVSTLELGDSALYLCASSFGLAGSTDTQYFGPGTRLTVL.

There are a few counts of this clonotype. The CDR3 loop reads CASSTRQGRTEAFF. In nucleotides, the CDR3 is TGTGCCAGCAGTACCCGACAGGGGCGGACTGAAGCTTTCTTT. The chain has TRBV6-5 and TRBJ1-1; TRBD1 agrees at 8 bases. Germline V CDR1 and CDR2: MNHEY, SVGAGI. The CDR3 runs to 14 residues. V gave up 5 bases and J gave up 5 bases; unmatched junction bases: 7.

This clonotype was recorded at least ten times. The chain recombines TRBV18 with TRBJ2-5; D ambiguous. The CDR3 totals 12 residues. Between the trimmed V and J ends, which lost 3 bases and 2 bases, there was a span of 4 bases. From germline, CDR1 is KGHSH and CDR2 LQKENI. DNA of the CDR3: TGTGCCAGCTCACCCCTACAAGAGACCCAGTACTTC. Translating gives CASSPLQETQYF.

This clonotype was counted at least ten times. The chain has TRBV12-3 or TRBV12-4 and TRBJ2-1; no clear D. The CDR3 extends over 11 amino acids. V lost 6 bases to trimming and J lost 10 bases, with 10 bases between them. The CDR3 region is CASRGLWEQFF. The CDR3 DNA sequence: TGTGCCAGCAGGGGTTTATGGGAGCAGTTCTTC.

This clonotype was counted between two and nine times. The V gene is TRBV30, the J gene TRBJ2-1, with D possibly being TRBD2 (5 bases). The V and J ends lost 0 bases and 9 bases respectively, with 18 bases between them. The CDR3 has 15 amino acids. Germline values: CDR1 GTSNPN, CDR2 SVGIG (reference sequence). CDR3 coding DNA: TGTGCCTGGAGTGTACGGACTTACTATTTTTCTGAGCAGTTCTTC. Protein: CAWSVRTYYFSEQFF.

This clonotype was seen a handful of times. This chain joins TRBV4-1 and TRBJ1-2, with a tentative D call TRBD1 (5 bases). Germline values: CDR1 MGHRA, CDR2 YSYEKL. CDR3 size: 15 residues. V lost 3 bases and J 0 bases, leaving 11 bases between the germline ends. The CDR3 protein is CASSHTDRANYGYTF. The CDR3, as DNA: TGCGCCAGCAGCCATACCGACAGAGCTAACTATGGCTACACCTTC.

The table lists this clonotype with a few counts. The chain joins TRBV4-1 to TRBJ2-1; 9 bases line up with TRBD1. V gave up 4 bases and J gave up 8 bases; unmatched junction bases: 6. Germline V gene lookup returns CDR1 MGHRA and CDR2 YSYEKL. This CDR3 contains 14 residues. The CDR3 bases are TGCGCCAGCAGCCCAAAACAGGGGGCCCATGAGCAGTTCTTC. Residues: CASSPKQGAHEQFF.

In its sample, this clonotype was seen a few times. The V and J genes are TRBV4-3 and TRBJ2-2; 9 bases match TRBD1. CDR3 length equals 17 residues. The germline gives CDR1 LGHNA, CDR2 YSLEER. The V and J ends lost 4 bases and 0 bases, in that order; junction bases with no gene match: 6. The CDR3: CASSRNTGGPNTGELFF. In DNA, the CDR3 is TGCGCCAGCAGCCGCAATACAGGGGGCCCGAACACCGGGGAGCTGTTTTTT.

The rearrangement uses TRBV24-1 and TRBJ2-1; either TRBD1 or TRBD2 may supply D (5 bases each). With 2 bases removed from V and 0 bases from J, the gap between germline ends came to 16 bases. The CDR3 is 18 amino acids. The germline V gene encodes CDR1 KGHDR and CDR2 SFDVKD. DNA for the CDR3: TGTGCCACCAGTGATTGGGGGAGTCCTACCCTCTCCTACAATGAGCAGTTCTTC. Translated, it gives CATSDWGSPTLSYNEQFF.

This clonotype came up a few times. This chain links TRBV27 with TRBJ2-7, with D perhaps matching TRBD2 (7 bases). The ends were cut back, 5 bases at V and 3 bases at J, with 20 bases in the middle. Germline loops: CDR1 MNHEY, CDR2 SMNVEV (reference sequence). This CDR3 region has 16 residues. CDR3 protein: CASSPRGGGFLYEQYF. The CDR3 nucleotides are TGTGCCAGCAGTCCTCGAGGGGGGGGTTTTCTCTACGAGCAGTACTTC.

The DNA for the CDR3 is TGTGCCAGCAGCCCTAATTCCCCACTCCTACCCAGCACAGATACGCAGTATTTT. Its protein is CASSPNSPLLPSTDTQYF. V usage is TRBV7-6 and J usage is TRBJ2-3; D unclear. Trimming pared 5 bases from V and 0 bases from J, leaving 21 bases between. The CDR3 is 18 residues long. The V gene's germline CDR1 is SGHVS and CDR2 FNYEAQ.

This clonotype has a count of ten or more. In DNA form, the CDR3 reads TGTGCCAGCAGAATCTCACAGTCGACCCAGCATTTT. Translating it yields CASRISQSTQHF. The rearrangement joins TRBV28 to TRBJ1-5; D gene uncertain. The CDR3 totals 12 residues. Germline CDR1 is MDHEN and CDR2 is SYDVKM. V lost 6 bases and J lost 11, with 14 bases in between.

The J gene is TRBJ2-1, the V gene TRBV4-3, with D perhaps assigned TRBD1 or TRBD2 (5 bases each). The germline CDR1 and CDR2 sequences are LGHNA and YSLEER. Trimming removed 5 bases at V and 9 bases at J, with 20 bases between. The CDR3 spans 15 residues. Written as DNA, the CDR3 is TGCGCCAGCAGCTTCGGGGACCAGCCACATAGTGAGCAGTTCTTC. It specifies CASSFGDQPHSEQFF.

This clonotype was observed a few times. A read error may produce the germline difference seen at one junction end. This chain connects TRBV7-7 to TRBJ2-5; 9 nucleotides match TRBD2. The CDR3 covers 16 residues. Germline V gene lookup returns CDR1 SSHAT and CDR2 FNYEAQ (reference sequence). CDR3 nucleotides: TGTGCTAGCAGCGACGACCCTAGCGGGAACCAAGAGACCCAGTACTTC. Its protein product is CASSDDPSGNQETQYF. Full variable domain (remainder filled in from reference TRBV7-7 and TRBJ2-5): GAGVSQSPRYKVTKRGQDVTLRCDPISSHATLYWYQQALGQGPEFLTYFNYEAQPDKSGLPSDRFSAERPEGSISTLTIQRTEQRDSAMYRCASSDDPSGNQETQYFGPGTRLLVL.

The chain has TRBV27 and TRBJ2-3; D gene ambiguous. Germline CDR1 and CDR2: MNHEY and SMNVEV (reference sequence). The CDR3 has 17 residues. V was shortened by 5 bases and J by 0 bases, with 18 bases between the two germline ends. CDR3 sequence: CASSTRSGLVSTDTQYF. In DNA form, the CDR3 reads TGTGCCAGCAGTACTCGGTCAGGCCTAGTAAGCACAGATACGCAGTATTTT.

The CDR3 protein is CASSLEGSGYGYTF. The CDR3 nucleotides are TGTGCCAGCAGCTTAGAGGGATCTGGCTATGGCTACACCTTC. The V gene is TRBV7-2, the J gene TRBJ1-2; D gene uncertain. The CDR3 totals 14 residues. Germline lookup yields CDR1 SGHTA and CDR2 FQGNSA. Trimming took 1 base from V and 4 from J, leaving 10 bases between them. Complete variable domain (other parts from reference TRBV7-2 and TRBJ1-2): GAGVSQSPSNKVTEKGKDVELRCDPISGHTALYWYRQSLGQGLEFLIYFQGNSAPDKSGLPSDRFSAERTGGSVSTLTIQRTQQEDSAVYLCASSLEGSGYGYTFGSGTRLTVV.

This clonotype was counted at least ten times. The chain is built from TRBV3-1 and TRBJ1-2; no firm D call. CDR3 length: 15 residues. Germline V gene sequence: CDR1 LGHDT, CDR2 YNNKEL (reference sequence). The V end lost 0 bases, the J end lost 2 bases, and 10 bases lay between the germline ends. The DNA of the CDR3 is TGTGCCAGCAGCCAAGATGGCCTGAGGAACTATGGCTACACCTTC. Amino acids: CASSQDGLRNYGYTF.

Many counts were recorded for this clonotype. V is TRBV10-3 and J is TRBJ2-7; tentative D call: TRBD1 (6 bases). Trimming stripped 8 bases from V and 4 bases from J, with 18 bases between. This CDR3 has 14 residues. Germline-derived CDR1 and CDR2 are ENHRY and SYGVKD. The CDR3 reads CAIGGPGVIYEQYF. In nucleotides, the CDR3 is TGTGCCATCGGTGGACCAGGGGTTATTTACGAGCAGTACTTC.

This clonotype was seen many times. This chain connects TRBV12-3 or TRBV12-4 to TRBJ2-2; 10 nucleotides line up with TRBD1. V shed 5 bases, J shed 7 bases, and the junction held 7 bases outside the gene matches. The length of the CDR3 is 15 residues. As DNA, the CDR3 is TGTGCCAGCAGTCGCCGGGACAGGGGAAGCGGGGAGCTGTTTTTT. As protein: CASSRRDRGSGELFF.

There are a few counts of this clonotype. This chain uses TRBV3-1 with TRBJ2-1, with TRBD1 as a possible D gene (6 bases). The CDR3 has 18 residues. Deletions cut 1 base from V and 7 bases from J, with 23 bases between. Germline V gives CDR1 LGHDT, CDR2 YNNKEL (reference sequence). CDR3 coding DNA: TGTGCCAGCAGCCAAGCTGTTGGAGTGACAGGAACCTTTAATGAGCAGTTCTTC. Translation: CASSQAVGVTGTFNEQFF.

This clonotype showed up many times. This chain joins TRBV20-1 and TRBJ2-1; 9 bases map to TRBD1. The germline gives CDR1 DFQATT, CDR2 SNEGSKA (reference sequence). The CDR3 runs 14 residues. V lost 6 bases, J lost 5 bases, and 8 bases stayed unmatched. This chain's CDR3 is CSALLQGANNEQFF. The DNA of the CDR3 is TGCAGTGCCCTCCTACAGGGGGCCAACAATGAGCAGTTCTTC.